The next 31 T cell receptor beta chains were all read from a single sample in a study of cytomegalovirus exposure and HLA in healthy donors. PCR employed 60 Vbeta and 13 Jbeta primers. The data were produced by immunoSEQ multiplex PCR, yet TCRdb's version contains in-frame clones alone and is incomplete. The sample shows 110,000 or so clones, roughly 70% of them seen only once. The specimen sequenced was PBMCs. Receptor source: a man between 18 and 29 years old in good health and CMV-seropositive.

In its sample, this clone was seen many times. This chain connects TRBV10-1 to TRBJ2-1, with 9 bases fitting TRBD2. CDR1 is WNHNN and CDR2 is SYGVQD in the germline V gene (reference sequence). V trimming: 4 bases; J trimming: 4 bases; junction bases outside the gene matches: 5. The CDR3 contains 15 residues. The CDR3 region has the DNA TGCGCCAGCAGTGGACTAGCGGAACCTTACAATGAGCAGTTCTTC. Its translation: CASSGLAEPYNEQFF.

V gene TRBV7-3 combines with J gene TRBJ1-6, with 8 bases aligning to TRBD1. This CDR3 region has 16 residues. CDR1 is SGHTA and CDR2 is FQGTGA in the germline V gene. Trimming cost V 2 bases and J 9 bases; bases outside gene matches: 9. In DNA, the CDR3 is TGTGCCAGCAGCTTAGGGCGAACAGGGGGGGGTTCACCCCTCCACTTT. Protein sequence: CASSLGRTGGGSPLHF.

The rearrangement joins TRBV28 to TRBJ1-2, with 7 bases identical to TRBD1. The CDR3 covers 14 residues. CDR1 and CDR2 from the germline V gene are MDHEN and SYDVKM. V lost 7 bases and J lost 2; bases outside the gene matches: 7. The CDR3 DNA reads as TGTGCCAGCACTAGGGACAGAACAAACTATGGCTACACCTTC. Translated, it gives CASTRDRTNYGYTF.

V is TRBV5-1 and J is TRBJ1-6; 11 bases fit TRBD1. CDR1 and CDR2 from the germline V gene are SGHRS and YFSETQ. The CDR3 loop spans 16 amino acids. The ends lost 0 bases at V and 12 bases at J; junction bases unmatched: 8. The CDR3 DNA is TGCGCCAGCAGCTTGGCAGGGGACAGGGGGGTAGGACCCCTCCACTTT. Translated: CASSLAGDRGVGPLHF.

The chain has TRBV10-2 and TRBJ1-2; D possibly corresponds to TRBD1 (5 bases). The CDR3 contains 14 residues. V lost 4 bases to trimming and J lost 6 bases, with 15 bases between them. The germline V gene has CDR1 WSHSY and CDR2 SAAADI. The CDR3 loop reads CASSADSSSDGYTF. The DNA for the CDR3 is TGCGCCAGCAGTGCCGACAGTTCCTCCGATGGCTACACCTTC.

This clone was counted only a few times. The chain employs TRBV5-1 and TRBJ2-5; 9 bases fit TRBD2. V was clipped by 5 bases and J by 5 bases; unmatched bases: 7. The germline gives CDR1 SGHRS, CDR2 YFSETQ. The CDR3 has 14 residues. The CDR3, as DNA: TGCGCCAGCAGTTCGACTAGCGGTTCTGAGACCCAGTACTTC. Its translation is CASSSTSGSETQYF.

The chain recombines TRBV5-1 with TRBJ2-5; D may be TRBD2 (5 bases). The ends were cut back, 2 bases at V and 1 base at J, with 15 bases in the middle. The CDR3 length is 16 residues. The germline V gene encodes CDR1 SGHRS and CDR2 YFSETQ. The CDR3 loop reads CASSLAQPGSQETQYF. DNA of the CDR3: TGCGCCAGCAGCTTAGCCCAGCCGGGAAGCCAAGAGACCCAGTACTTC.

This clone was picked up a small number of times. V usage is TRBV14 and J usage is TRBJ2-7; D ambiguous. The CDR3 has 13 amino acids. Trimming cost V 5 bases and J 2 bases, with 10 bases left between them. The V gene's germline CDR1 is SGHDN and CDR2 FVKESK. In nucleotides, the CDR3 is TGTGCCAGCAGCAAGCCCCCGGCCTACGAGCAGTACTTC. It encodes CASSKPPAYEQYF.

The J gene is TRBJ1-1, the V gene TRBV5-1; no clear D gene. From germline, CDR1 is SGHRS and CDR2 YFSETQ. CDR3 length: 14 amino acids. With 1 base removed from V and 0 bases from J, the gap between germline ends came to 7 bases. CDR3 DNA sequence: TGCGCCAGCAGCTTGAAGCTCCTGAACACTGAAGCTTTCTTT. This translates into CASSLKLLNTEAFF.

The chain links TRBV21-1 to TRBJ2-5; the table's D call, TRBD1, has no DNA check behind it. TRBV21-1 is marked as a pseudogene. The CDR3 has 16 residues. CDR3 bases: TGTGCCAGCAGCAAAGTAGGGGGACGGTACCAAGAGACCCAGTACTTC. Its translation is CASSKVGGRYQETQYF.

The CDR3 DNA is TGTGCCAGCAGCTTAGAACCTAGCGGAGCGCGGACCCAGTACTTC. This sequence encodes CASSLEPSGARTQYF. The chain couples TRBV11-2 to TRBJ2-5; 7 bases are a match to TRBD2. CDR3 length: 15 amino acids. Per the germline V gene, CDR1 is SGHAT and CDR2 is FQNNGV. V lost 0 bases and J lost 7; bases outside the gene matches: 8.

The rearrangement links TRBV6-5 to TRBJ1-2; no clear D gene. CDR3 length equals 13 residues. Trimming left V 4 bases short and J 4 bases short, with 10 bases between. The germline CDR1 and CDR2 sequences are MNHEY and SVGAGI. The CDR3: CASSSSYGYGYTF. In DNA, the CDR3 is TGTGCCAGCAGTTCGTCGTACGGCTATGGCTACACCTTC.

The chain is built from TRBV27 and TRBJ1-2, with D possibly being TRBD1 (6 bases). V lost 5 bases and J 4 bases, leaving 14 bases between the germline ends. This CDR3 has 14 amino acids. Germline V lookup: CDR1 MNHEY, CDR2 SMNVEV (reference sequence). DNA of the CDR3: TGTGCCAGCAGTCCCGGACAGAGACGCTATGGCTACACCTTC. It specifies CASSPGQRRYGYTF.

The chain is built from TRBV9 and TRBJ2-4, with 10 nucleotides matching TRBD2. After removal of 2 bases from V and 6 bases from J, the junction contained 8 bases not matched to a gene. This CDR3 region has 16 residues. Germline loops: CDR1 SGDLS, CDR2 YYNGEE. This CDR3 reads CASSVRPSGGANIQYF. The CDR3 nucleotides read TGTGCCAGCAGCGTTAGGCCCAGCGGGGGGGCAAACATTCAGTACTTC.

The table lists this clone with a few counts. The CDR3 bases are TGTGCCAGCAGCTTATTCCAGGTTTTCGGCTACACCTTC. Amino acids: CASSLFQVFGYTF. V and J are TRBV5-6 and TRBJ1-2; D unclear. V was cut by 2 bases and J by 8 bases, with 13 bases left in between. In germline, CDR1 is SGHDT, CDR2 YYEEEE. This CDR3 is 13 amino acids long.

The gene calls are TRBV6-4 and TRBJ2-3; no firm D call. CDR1 MRHNA and CDR2 SNTAGT come from the germline V gene. This CDR3 spans 13 amino acids. The ends were cut back, 6 bases at V and 3 bases at J, with 10 bases in the middle. CDR3 in amino acids: CASRSGSTDTQYF. In DNA, the CDR3 is TGTGCCAGCAGGTCCGGGTCGACAGATACGCAGTATTTT.

This chain uses TRBV28 with TRBJ1-1; maybe TRBD1 (6 bases). There are 15 residues in the CDR3. The germline gives CDR1 MDHEN, CDR2 SYDVKM. V was cut by 8 bases and J by 0 bases, with 16 bases left in between. The CDR3 is CASHEPGTLNTEAFF. The DNA of the CDR3 is TGTGCCAGCCATGAACCGGGGACATTGAACACTGAAGCTTTCTTT. Supplemented by reference TRBV28 and TRBJ1-1, the full variable domain reads DVKVTQSSRYLVKRTGEKVFLECVQDMDHENMFWYRQDPGLGLRLIYFSYDVKMKEKGDIPEGYSVSREKKERFSLILESASTNQTSMYLCASHEPGTLNTEAFFGQGTRLTVV.

This clone came up a few times. The rearrangement links TRBV6-6 to TRBJ2-1, with TRBD2 matching over 9 bases. Germline CDR1 MNHNY, CDR2 SVGAGI (reference sequence). This CDR3 comprises 16 residues. Germline trimming cut 2 bases from V and 3 bases from J; bases unmatched to any gene: 5. DNA for the CDR3: TGTGCCAGCAGTTACACAGCGGGGGGCATCTACAATGAGCAGTTCTTC. Translation gives CASSYTAGGIYNEQFF.

This rearrangement joins TRBV2 to TRBJ1-4; D uncertain. The germline V gene has CDR1 SNHLY and CDR2 FYNNEI. V was trimmed by 1 base and J by 8 bases, leaving 14 bases between them. The CDR3 is made up of 15 amino acids. The CDR3 loop is CASSEVFEGWEKLFF. Here the CDR3 DNA reads TGTGCCAGCAGTGAAGTCTTCGAGGGATGGGAAAAACTGTTTTTT.

Written as DNA, the CDR3 is TGTGCCAGCAGGATTAAGGAGGAGGGCTACAATGAGCAGTTCTTC. Protein: CASRIKEEGYNEQFF. This rearrangement joins TRBV6-1 to TRBJ2-1, with a possible D match to TRBD2 (6 bases). V was shortened by 6 bases and J by 3 bases, with 15 bases between the two germline ends. From germline, CDR1 is MNHNS and CDR2 SASEGT. The length of the CDR3 is 15 residues.

This rearrangement joins TRBV15 to TRBJ2-7; D is perhaps TRBD1 or TRBD2 (5 bases each). The CDR3 extends over 13 amino acids. V dropped 1 base and J dropped 7 bases, with 11 bases sitting between them. In germline, CDR1 is LNHNV, CDR2 YYDKDF (reference sequence). CDR3: CATSRVWGGEQYV. CDR3 coding DNA: TGTGCCACCAGCAGAGTTTGGGGCGGGGAGCAGTACGTC.

The V gene is TRBV4-1, the J gene TRBJ2-2; D perhaps matches TRBD2 (6 bases). The CDR3 contains 15 residues. Per germline, CDR1 MGHRA and CDR2 YSYEKL. With 3 bases removed from V and 6 bases from J, the gap between germline ends came to 14 bases. CDR3 amino acids: CASSHVGGQAGELFF. CDR3 nucleotide sequence: TGCGCCAGCAGCCATGTGGGGGGTCAGGCCGGGGAGCTGTTTTTT.

This clone was seen only a few times. CDR3 loop: CASSDNRNTQYF. In nucleotides, the CDR3 is TGTGCCAGCAGTGACAACAGAAATACGCAGTATTTT. The rearrangement joins TRBV6-4 to TRBJ2-3; no reliable D call. Germline CDR1 and CDR2: MRHNA and SNTAGT. Trimming shortened V by 2 bases and J by 7 bases, and 7 bases separated the two germline ends. The CDR3 is 12 residues long.

This chain connects TRBV6-1 to TRBJ1-1, with 7 bases matching TRBD1. V gave up 9 bases and J gave up 5 bases; unmatched junction bases: 9. This CDR3 region has 13 residues. CDR1 and CDR2 from the germline V gene are MNHNS and SASEGT. CDR3: CASARTGQTEAFF. DNA of the CDR3: TGTGCCAGTGCCCGGACGGGACAGACTGAAGCTTTCTTT.

This clone was counted a few times. The chain employs TRBV19 and TRBJ1-1; 7 bases map to TRBD1. Losses at the gene ends were 5 bases for V and 3 bases for J; bases not matched to a gene: 6. Germline CDR1 reads LNHDA; CDR2 reads SQIVND (reference sequence). The CDR3 totals 14 residues. This chain's CDR3 is CASSLGQRDTEAFF. CDR3 DNA sequence: TGTGCCAGTAGTTTGGGACAGAGGGACACTGAAGCTTTCTTT.

The chain combines TRBV7-9 with TRBJ1-1, with 8 bases matching TRBD1. The germline CDR1 and CDR2 sequences are SEHNR and FQNEAQ (reference sequence). The trim removed 3 bases at V and 5 bases at J, leaving 8 bases unmatched. The CDR3 loop spans 15 amino acids. CDR3 amino acids: CASSLADRGGTEAFF. Here the CDR3 DNA reads TGTGCCAGCAGCTTGGCCGACAGGGGAGGAACTGAAGCTTTCTTT.

In its sample, this clone was seen a few times. The chain employs TRBV6-6 and TRBJ1-5; D might be TRBD1 (6 bases). Between the trimmed V and J ends, which lost 5 bases and 4 bases, there was a span of 9 bases. CDR1 is MNHNY, CDR2 SVGAGI, per germline (reference sequence). This CDR3 region has 13 residues. DNA of the CDR3: TGTGCCAGCAGTCCAGGGGCTAATCAGCCCCAGCATTTT. Translated, it gives CASSPGANQPQHF.

This clone showed up just a few times. The chain joins TRBV30 to TRBJ1-2; TRBD1 matches 7 bases. The CDR3 sequence is 19 residues long. The germline gives CDR1 GTSNPN, CDR2 SVGIG (reference sequence). After removal of 0 bases from V and 2 bases from J, the junction contained 18 bases not matched to a gene. The CDR3 sequence is CAWSVRYLRQGLSNYGYTF. As DNA, the CDR3 is TGTGCCTGGAGTGTACGTTATTTGAGACAGGGCCTTTCAAACTATGGCTACACCTTC.

V is TRBV5-4 and J is TRBJ1-6, with D hard to call. Trimming left V 1 base short and J 7 bases short, with 9 bases between. The CDR3 is 14 residues long. Germline V lookup: CDR1 SGHNT, CDR2 YYREEE (reference sequence). This CDR3 reads CASSLFRQNSPLHF. The CDR3 nucleotides read TGTGCCAGCAGCTTGTTCAGGCAGAATTCACCCCTCCACTTT. The complete variable domain, with remaining parts taken from reference TRBV5-4 and TRBJ1-6, reads ETGVTQSPTHLIKTRGQQVTLRCSSQSGHNTVSWYQQALGQGPQFIFQYYREEENGRGNFPPRFSGLQFPNYSSELNVNALELDDSALYLCASSLFRQNSPLHFGNGTRLTVT.

The chain links TRBV11-1 to TRBJ2-5; D may be TRBD2 (5 bases). Deletions cut 5 bases from V and 4 bases from J, with 14 bases between. CDR3 length equals 14 residues. The germline V gene has CDR1 SGHAT and CDR2 FQDESV (reference sequence). The CDR3 spells CASSPDSRGETQYF. DNA for the CDR3: TGTGCCAGCAGCCCGGACTCCCGAGGAGAGACCCAGTACTTC.

The chain carries TRBV19 and TRBJ1-5, with D tentatively TRBD1 (5 bases). This CDR3 region has 18 residues. Germline V gene lookup returns CDR1 LNHDA and CDR2 SQIVND (reference sequence). V lost 3 bases and J 0 bases, leaving 18 bases between the germline ends. CDR3 sequence: CASSIRTLDSISNQPQHF. The CDR3 DNA sequence: TGTGCCAGTAGTATCAGGACACTCGACTCTATTAGCAATCAGCCCCAGCATTTT.